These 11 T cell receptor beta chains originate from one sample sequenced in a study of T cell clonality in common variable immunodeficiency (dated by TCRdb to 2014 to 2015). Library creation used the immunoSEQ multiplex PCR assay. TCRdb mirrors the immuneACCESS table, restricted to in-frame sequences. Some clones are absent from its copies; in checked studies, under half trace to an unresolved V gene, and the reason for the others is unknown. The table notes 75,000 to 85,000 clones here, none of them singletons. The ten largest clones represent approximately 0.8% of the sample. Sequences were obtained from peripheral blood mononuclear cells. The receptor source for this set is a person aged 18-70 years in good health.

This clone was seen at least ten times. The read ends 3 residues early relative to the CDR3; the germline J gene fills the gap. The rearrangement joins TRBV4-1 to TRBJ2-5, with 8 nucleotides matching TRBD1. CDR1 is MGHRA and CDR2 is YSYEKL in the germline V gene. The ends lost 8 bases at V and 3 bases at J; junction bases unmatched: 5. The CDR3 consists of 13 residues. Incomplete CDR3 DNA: TGCGCCAGCCTTGGGACAGGAGAAGAGACC. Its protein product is CASLGTGEET. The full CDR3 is CASLGTGEETQYF.

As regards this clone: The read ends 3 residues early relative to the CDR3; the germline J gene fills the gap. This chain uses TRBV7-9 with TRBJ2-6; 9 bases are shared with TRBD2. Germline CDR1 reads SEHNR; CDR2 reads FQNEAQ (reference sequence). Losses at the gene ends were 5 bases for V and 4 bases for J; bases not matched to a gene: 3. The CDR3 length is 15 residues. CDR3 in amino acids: CASSPSGTGANVLTF. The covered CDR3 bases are TGTGCCAGCAGCCCTAGCGGGACCGGGGCCAACGTC.

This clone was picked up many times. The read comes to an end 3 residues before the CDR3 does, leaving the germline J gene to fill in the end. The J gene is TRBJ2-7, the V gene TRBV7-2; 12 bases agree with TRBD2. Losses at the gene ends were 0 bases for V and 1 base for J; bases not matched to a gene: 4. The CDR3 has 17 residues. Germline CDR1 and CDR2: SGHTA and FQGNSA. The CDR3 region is CASSLASGLAGSYEQYF. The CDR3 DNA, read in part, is TGTGCCAGCAGCTTAGCTTCCGGACTAGCGGGATCCTACGAG.

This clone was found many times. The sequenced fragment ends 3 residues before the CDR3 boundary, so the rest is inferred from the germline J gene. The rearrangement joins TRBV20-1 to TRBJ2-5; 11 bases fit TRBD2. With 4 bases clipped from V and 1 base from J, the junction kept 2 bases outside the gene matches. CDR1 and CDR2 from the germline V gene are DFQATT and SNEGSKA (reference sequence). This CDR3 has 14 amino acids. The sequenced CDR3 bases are TGCAGTGCTATGGGGACTAGCGGCCAAGAGACC. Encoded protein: CSAMGTSGQET. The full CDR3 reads CSAMGTSGQETQYF.

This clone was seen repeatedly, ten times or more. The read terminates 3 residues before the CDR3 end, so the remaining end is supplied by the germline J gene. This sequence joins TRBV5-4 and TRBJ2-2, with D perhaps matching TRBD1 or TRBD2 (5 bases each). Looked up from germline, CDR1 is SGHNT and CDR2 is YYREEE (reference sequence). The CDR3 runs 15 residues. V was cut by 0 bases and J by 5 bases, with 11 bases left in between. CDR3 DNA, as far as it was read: TGTGCCAGCAGCTTGGAGGGGCGAGGGACCGGGGAG. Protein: CASSLEGRGTGE. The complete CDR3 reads CASSLEGRGTGELFF. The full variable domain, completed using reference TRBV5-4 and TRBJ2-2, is ETGVTQSPTHLIKTRGQQVTLRCSSQSGHNTVSWYQQALGQGPQFIFQYYREEENGRGNFPPRFSGLQFPNYSSELNVNALELDDSALYLCASSLEGRGTGELFFGEGSRLTVL.

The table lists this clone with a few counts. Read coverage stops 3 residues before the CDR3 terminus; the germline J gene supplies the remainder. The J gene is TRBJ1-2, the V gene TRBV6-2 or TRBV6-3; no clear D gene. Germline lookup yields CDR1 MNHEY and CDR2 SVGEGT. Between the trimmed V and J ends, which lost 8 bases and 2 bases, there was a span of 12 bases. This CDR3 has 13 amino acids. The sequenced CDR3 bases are TGTGCCAGCGGACTTACAGAGAACTATGGC. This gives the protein CASGLTENYG. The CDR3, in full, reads CASGLTENYGYTF.

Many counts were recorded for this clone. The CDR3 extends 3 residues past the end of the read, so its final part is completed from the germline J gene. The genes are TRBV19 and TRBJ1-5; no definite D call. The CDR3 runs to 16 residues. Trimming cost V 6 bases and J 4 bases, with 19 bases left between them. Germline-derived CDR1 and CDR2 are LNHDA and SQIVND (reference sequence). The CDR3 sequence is CASSERLRGFNQPQHF. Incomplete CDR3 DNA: TGTGCCAGTAGCGAGAGGCTTCGGGGATTTAATCAGCCC. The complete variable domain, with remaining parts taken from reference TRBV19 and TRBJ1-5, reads DGGITQSPKYLFRKEGQNVTLSCEQNLNHDAMYWYRQDPGQGLRLIYYSQIVNDFQKGDIAEGYSVSREKKESFPLTVTSAQKNPTAFYLCASSERLRGFNQPQHFGDGTRLSIL.

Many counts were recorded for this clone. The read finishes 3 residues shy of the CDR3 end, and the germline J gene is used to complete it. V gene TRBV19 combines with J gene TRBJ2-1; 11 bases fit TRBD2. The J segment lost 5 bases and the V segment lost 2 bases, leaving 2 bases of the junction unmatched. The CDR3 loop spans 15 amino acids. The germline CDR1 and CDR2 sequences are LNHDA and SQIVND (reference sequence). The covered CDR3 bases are TGTGCCAGTAGTATATCTAGCGGGAGGCACAATGAG. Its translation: CASSISSGRHNE. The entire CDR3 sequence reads CASSISSGRHNEQFF.

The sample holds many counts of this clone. The CDR3 sequence is CASSPGTQTYQPQHF. Incomplete CDR3 DNA: TGTGCCAGCTCACCGGGGACACAAACATATCAGCCC. The chain is built from TRBV18 and TRBJ1-5; possibly TRBD1 for D (6 bases). Read sequence stops 3 residues before the CDR3 end, and the germline J gene provides the missing end. The CDR3 runs 15 residues. V was pared by 3 bases and J by 5 bases, with 14 bases between. Germline CDR1 KGHSH, CDR2 LQKENI.

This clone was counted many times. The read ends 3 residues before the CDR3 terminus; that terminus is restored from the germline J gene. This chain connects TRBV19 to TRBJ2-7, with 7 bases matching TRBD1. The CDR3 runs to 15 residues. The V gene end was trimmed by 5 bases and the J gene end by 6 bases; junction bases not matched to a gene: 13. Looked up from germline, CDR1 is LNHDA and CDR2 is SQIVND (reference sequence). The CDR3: CASSLIPGQTPEQYF. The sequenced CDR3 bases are TGTGCCAGTAGTCTAATCCCGGGACAGACCCCCGAG.

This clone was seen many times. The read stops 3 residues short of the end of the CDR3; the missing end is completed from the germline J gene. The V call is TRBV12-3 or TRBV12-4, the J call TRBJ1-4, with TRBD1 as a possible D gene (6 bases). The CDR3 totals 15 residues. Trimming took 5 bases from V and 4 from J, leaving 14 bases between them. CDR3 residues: CASSTTRGFNEKLFF. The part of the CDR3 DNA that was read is TGTGCCAGCAGTACGACCAGGGGTTTTAATGAAAAA.